This is a list of T cell receptor beta chains from one sample in a study of Ad26.COV2.S vaccination and SARS-CoV-2 variants. Clones were read by immunoSEQ multiplex PCR, and TCRdb kept only the in-frame ones, dropping some. The sample has more than 300,000 clones, roughly 90% seen once. The specimen was peripheral blood, collected in a trial of Ad26.COV2.S vaccine versus placebo. Receptors originate from a person aged 18-60 years who received the Ad26.COV2.S COVID-19 vaccine or a placebo. Each CDR3 is given without its conserved first and last residue.

CDR3 protein: AISESGTGATNYGYT
V gene: TRBV10-3
J gene: TRBJ1-2

CDR3 protein: AWDPAGTDTQY
V gene: TRBV30
J gene: TRBJ2-3

CDR3 protein: ASSTAGGTDTQY
V gene: TRBV10-2
J gene: TRBJ2-3

CDR3 protein: ASSVQRGLTEAF
V gene: TRBV4-3
J gene: TRBJ1-1

CDR3 protein: ATMQQGSDTQY
V gene: TRBV10-3
J gene: TRBJ2-3

CDR3 protein: ASSRLEGRNEQF
V gene: TRBV11-2
J gene: TRBJ2-1

CDR3 protein: ASSFFDHGLRGTQY
V gene: TRBV11-2
J gene: TRBJ2-5

CDR3 protein: ASSSPSTDTQY
V gene: TRBV5-1
J gene: TRBJ2-3

CDR3 protein: AISESTGGYNEQF
V gene: TRBV10-3
J gene: TRBJ2-1

CDR3 protein: ASSPGLAGGPGDTQY
V gene: TRBV7-9
J gene: TRBJ2-3

CDR3 protein: ASNKVLGAGELF
V gene: TRBV19
J gene: TRBJ2-2

CDR3 protein: ASSLRSGLTDTQY
V gene: TRBV3-1/TRBV3-2
J gene: TRBJ2-3

CDR3 protein: ATGPGQRDTQY
V gene: TRBV24-1
J gene: TRBJ2-3

CDR3 protein: ASSRDFLDTQY
V gene: TRBV6-5
J gene: TRBJ2-3